This TCR beta chain was captured in a study of cytomegalovirus exposure and HLA in healthy donors. Whole-study findings and limits: Earlier analysis looked at TCR beta V segments, and most were productive about 90% or about 30% of the time. Further analysis was carried out later, and it showed several of the most significant clusters appearing linked to common viral pathogens.

This clone was found a few times. Its antigen is undetermined. The PCR employed 60 Vbeta primers together with 13 Jbeta primers. Profiling relied on immunoSEQ multiplex PCR, and the TCRdb table lists in-frame clones only, not all of them. The sample includes 150,000 to 200,000 clones, roughly 80% of them seen just once. Material for sequencing was PBMCs. This receptor was obtained from a man aged 50 to 60 in good health and CMV-seronegative.

CDR3 region: CASSKKGVDERGTYTEAFF. In DNA, the CDR3 is TGTGCCAGCAGCAAAAAGGGGGTTGATGAGAGGGGGACCTACACTGAAGCTTTCTTT. The J gene is TRBJ1-1, the V gene TRBV21-1; the DNA was not used to check the table's D call, TRBD1. TRBV21-1 is a pseudogene segment. The CDR3 length is 19 residues.